This T cell receptor (beta chain) was retrieved from a study of OX40 agonist ivuxolimab in advanced cancers. Whole-study context: At 0.01 to 10 mg/kg, ivuxolimab was administered intravenously to patients every 2 weeks.

Profiling relied on immunoSEQ multiplex PCR, and the TCRdb table lists in-frame clones only, not all of them. Of approximately 100,000 clones in the sample, about 85% were seen once. Germline V gene sequence: CDR1 MDHEN, CDR2 SYDVKM. V gave up 8 bases and J gave up 6 bases, with 12 bases separating them. The CDR3 spans 12 residues. The V gene is TRBV28, the J gene TRBJ2-3; possibly TRBD2 for D (5 bases). The sample here was CD4+ or CD8+ T cells sorted from blood, taken in a trial of the OX40 agonist ivuxolimab. The origin of this receptor is an adult with an advanced solid tumor such as melanoma, head and neck, liver or kidney cancer. CDR3 nucleotides: TGTGCCAGCGGGGAGATAGGGGATACGCAGTATTTT. Translated: CASGEIGDTQYF.